The 15 T cell receptor beta chains given below trace back to one sample, sequenced in a study of metastatic and nonmetastatic thyroid tumors. TCRdb re-analyzed the PCR reads using MiXCR. In the table there are about 25,000 clones, 13% of which are singletons. Every patient was untreated before thyroid surgery. The sample consisted of blood. These receptors originate from a female donor with papillary thyroid cancer or a benign thyroid nodule (not recorded which). Some clones in this sample may be carry-over from other donors' samples.

This clone was observed a handful of times. The V gene is TRBV6-2 or TRBV6-3, the J gene TRBJ1-1; possible D gene TRBD1, 5 bases. Trimming shortened V by 5 bases and J by 10 bases, and 14 bases separated the two germline ends. Germline lookup yields CDR1 MNHEY and CDR2 SVGEGT. The CDR3 is made up of 12 amino acids. Here the CDR3 DNA reads TGTGCCAGCAGTAACGGACCGGGGGTAGCTTTCTTT. Protein product: CASSNGPGVAFF.

This chain links TRBV20-1 with TRBJ1-5, with D possibly being TRBD1 (5 bases). Germline V lookup: CDR1 DFQATT, CDR2 SNEGSKA (reference sequence). V lost 1 base to trimming and J lost 3 bases, with 19 bases between them. The CDR3 covers 17 residues. The CDR3: CSARGGSTVGVNQPQHF. For the CDR3, the DNA is TGCAGTGCTAGAGGGGGGTCGACGGTGGGTGTCAATCAGCCCCAGCATTTT.

The sample holds many counts of this clone. The chain couples TRBV29-1 to TRBJ2-1; 11 positions agree with TRBD2. The germline V gene has CDR1 SQVTM and CDR2 ANQGSEA. CDR3 length: 18 residues. With V trimmed by 6 bases and J by 8 bases, 21 bases remained unmatched. CDR3 nucleotide sequence: TGCAGCGTCAAAAAGGGCGCTAGCGGGAGGTTCGGTATACATGAGCAGTTCTTC. This codes for CSVKKGASGRFGIHEQFF.

By sample share, this clone is medium-sized (0.01 to 0.1%). V is TRBV4-1 and J is TRBJ1-5, with D perhaps TRBD1 (6 bases). Trimming cost V 0 bases and J 1 base, with 13 bases left between them. Germline V CDR1 and CDR2: MGHRA, YSYEKL. There are 17 residues in the CDR3. CDR3 in amino acids: CASSQEAPQGSNQPQHF. CDR3 DNA: TGCGCCAGCAGCCAAGAAGCCCCGCAGGGGAGCAATCAGCCCCAGCATTTT.

This clone was counted many times. The chain recombines TRBV20-1 with TRBJ2-5, with TRBD2 matching over 9 bases. The germline V gene encodes CDR1 DFQATT and CDR2 SNEGSKA (reference sequence). With V trimmed by 3 bases and J by 1 base, 9 bases remained unmatched. CDR3 length equals 16 residues. CDR3 sequence: CSARGLAGSPQETQYF. Here the CDR3 DNA reads TGCAGTGCTAGGGGGCTAGCGGGATCCCCCCAAGAGACCCAGTACTTC.

This chain links TRBV10-3 with TRBJ2-7; D remains unclear. Trimming stripped 5 bases from V and 1 base from J, with 15 bases between. CDR3 length: 15 amino acids. In germline, CDR1 is ENHRY, CDR2 SYGVKD. Here the CDR3 reads CAISSFLAVSYEQYF. The CDR3 bases are TGTGCCATCAGTTCCTTCTTGGCAGTATCCTACGAGCAGTACTTC.

CDR3 bases: TGTGCCAGCAGGGAGGGACGGTGTTACACTGAAGCTTTCTTT. Translated: CASREGRCYTEAFF. The chain carries TRBV5-4 and TRBJ1-1; possible D gene TRBD1, 5 bases. Germline V gene lookup returns CDR1 SGHNT and CDR2 YYREEE (reference sequence). The CDR3 has 14 residues. Trimming pared 5 bases from V and 3 bases from J, leaving 14 bases between.

There are many counts of this clone. The chain employs TRBV2 and TRBJ2-7; no clear D gene. Germline V gives CDR1 SNHLY, CDR2 FYNNEI. V was pared by 6 bases and J by 4 bases, with 10 bases between. The CDR3 runs to 12 residues. CDR3 sequence: CASRLEAYEQYF. CDR3 nucleotide sequence: TGTGCCAGCAGACTCGAGGCGTACGAGCAGTACTTC.

This chain joins TRBV20-1 and TRBJ2-1, with D unresolved. This CDR3 is 13 amino acids long. Trimming cost V 0 bases and J 5 bases, with 8 bases left between them. Germline lookup yields CDR1 DFQATT and CDR2 SNEGSKA (reference sequence). The CDR3 DNA follows: TGCAGTGCTAGAGATGGCAGCCACAATGAGCAGTTCTTC. Its translation: CSARDGSHNEQFF.

This clone came up many times. The rearrangement links TRBV29-1 to TRBJ2-7; 8 nucleotides align to TRBD1. Germline trimming cut 3 bases from V and 5 bases from J; bases unmatched to any gene: 6. The germline V gene encodes CDR1 SQVTM and CDR2 ANQGSEA. CDR3 length: 13 residues. CDR3 bases: TGCAGCGTTGAGGGACAGGATAGAGACGAGCAGTACTTC. Amino acid sequence: CSVEGQDRDEQYF.

There are many counts of this clone. This chain uses TRBV15 with TRBJ2-5; weak D call: TRBD1 (6 bases). The CDR3 is 17 amino acids. Trimming shortened V by 0 bases and J by 2 bases, and 16 bases separated the two germline ends. Germline CDR1 and CDR2: LNHNV and YYDKDF (reference sequence). This CDR3 reads CATSREGGSRKQETQYF. DNA of the CDR3: TGTGCCACCAGCAGAGAAGGGGGTAGCAGAAAACAAGAGACCCAGTACTTC.

This clone is medium-sized. V usage is TRBV12-3 or TRBV12-4 and J usage is TRBJ2-1; 12 bases line up with TRBD2. V lost 5 bases to trimming and J lost 2 bases; unmatched junction nucleotides: 7. This CDR3 spans 17 amino acids. CDR3 sequence: CASSVQTSGRTYNEQFF. CDR3 nucleotide sequence: TGTGCCAGCAGTGTACAGACTAGCGGGAGAACCTACAATGAGCAGTTCTTC.

V is TRBV6-9 and J is TRBJ2-5; 8 bases fit TRBD1. Germline V gene data show CDR1 as MNHGY and CDR2 as SVAAGI. With 7 bases clipped from V and 7 bases from J, the junction kept 11 bases outside the gene matches. The CDR3 covers 14 residues. The CDR3 loop is CASIYQGAAVTQYF. In DNA, the CDR3 is TGTGCCAGCATTTACCAGGGGGCCGCAGTGACCCAGTACTTC.

In its sample, this clone was seen many times. The chain is built from TRBV5-4 and TRBJ2-1; D is unresolved. Per germline, CDR1 SGHNT and CDR2 YYREEE (reference sequence). Trimming removed 4 bases at V and 7 bases at J, with 15 bases between. This CDR3 is 14 amino acids long. CDR3 residues: CASSLGLAENEQFF. The CDR3 region has the DNA TGTGCCAGCAGCCTTGGGTTGGCAGAAAATGAGCAGTTCTTC.

CDR3 loop: CASSFGRAAPYEQYF. The CDR3 DNA reads as TGTGCCAGCAGCTTTGGGAGGGCCGCCCCTTACGAGCAGTACTTC. The V call is TRBV7-8, the J call TRBJ2-7; TRBD2 matches at 7 bases. Germline CDR1 reads SGHVS; CDR2 reads FQNEAQ. V trimming: 3 bases; J trimming: 4 bases; junction bases outside the gene matches: 9. This CDR3 has 15 residues. Together with reference TRBV7-8 and TRBJ2-7, the CDR3 gives the full variable domain: GAGVSQSPRYKVAKRGQDVALRCDPISGHVSLFWYQQALGQGPEFLTYFQNEAQLDKSGLPSDRFFAERPEGSVSTLKIQRTQQEDSAVYLCASSFGRAAPYEQYFGPGTRLTVT.